This entry lists 9 T cell receptor beta chains sequenced from one sample in a study of a mutant IDH1 vaccine in newly diagnosed glioma. The antigens for these receptors are not known. Time point described: week 35, safety follow-up. Vaccinated patients received 300 ug of mutant IDH1 20-mer peptide per dose, with topical imiquimod. Sequencing used immunoSEQ multiplex PCR; TCRdb keeps in-frame clones, though not all of them. Here the sample spans roughly 40,000 clones, roughly four fifths being singletons. This material consisted of PBMCs, taken from a glioma patient whose treatment included an IDH1 peptide vaccine. Every receptor here comes from a woman in her fifties or sixties with glioma.

The gene calls are TRBV12-5 and TRBJ1-2; unclear D gene. Per the germline V gene, CDR1 is LGHNT and CDR2 is FRNRAP. V lost 1 base, J lost 0 bases, and 18 bases lay in between. The CDR3 extends over 18 amino acids. The CDR3 sequence: CASGLGGVFITSNYGYTF. The CDR3, as DNA: TGTGCTAGTGGTTTGGGTGGGGTTTTCATAACCTCTAACTATGGCTACACCTTC.

The V call is TRBV15, the J call TRBJ2-3, with D unclear. The CDR3 is 16 residues long. V dropped 1 base and J dropped 0 bases, with 11 bases sitting between them. The germline CDR1 and CDR2 sequences are LNHNV and YYDKDF (reference sequence). The CDR3 nucleotides are TGTGCCACCAGCAGAGGATCCAGCGCCAGCACAGATACGCAGTATTTT. As protein: CATSRGSSASTDTQYF.

The gene calls are TRBV2 and TRBJ2-5, with 10 bases matching TRBD2. The CDR3 is made up of 14 amino acids. The germline CDR1 and CDR2 sequences are SNHLY and FYNNEI. J gave up 2 bases and V 8 bases, and 5 bases lay outside the gene matches. The CDR3 is CASLGLAIQETQYF. The DNA for the CDR3 is TGTGCCAGCCTGGGACTAGCGATTCAAGAGACCCAGTACTTC.

V is TRBV9 and J is TRBJ2-3, with 11 bases aligning to TRBD2. Per germline, CDR1 SGDLS and CDR2 YYNGEE. V shed 0 bases and J 3 bases; nucleotides not matched to a gene: 3. The CDR3 length is 16 residues. The CDR3 nucleotides read TGTGCCAGCAGCGTAGCCGGGACTAGCGGTACAGATACGCAGTATTTT. Its protein product is CASSVAGTSGTDTQYF.

The chain is built from TRBV5-4 and TRBJ2-1, with 11 nucleotides matching TRBD2. The junction had 10 bases not matched to a gene; V was cut back by 2 bases and J by 3 bases. The CDR3 length is 18 residues. The germline V gene encodes CDR1 SGHNT and CDR2 YYREEE (reference sequence). The CDR3 DNA sequence: TGTGCCAGCAGCTTAAGCCTAGCGGGGGGCGGAAACTACAATGAGCAGTTCTTC. Translated, it gives CASSLSLAGGGNYNEQFF. The full variable domain, its missing parts supplied by reference TRBV5-4 and TRBJ2-1, is ETGVTQSPTHLIKTRGQQVTLRCSSQSGHNTVSWYQQALGQGPQFIFQYYREEENGRGNFPPRFSGLQFPNYSSELNVNALELDDSALYLCASSLSLAGGGNYNEQFFGPGTRLTVL.

The chain has TRBV27 and TRBJ1-2; TRBD1 matches at 9 bases. Germline lookup yields CDR1 MNHEY and CDR2 SMNVEV (reference sequence). The CDR3 loop spans 15 amino acids. The junction had 8 bases not matched to a gene; V was cut back by 5 bases and J by 4 bases. The CDR3 coding sequence is TGTGCCAGCAGTCCGGGACAGGGCCGGGGCTATGGCTACACCTTC. Residues: CASSPGQGRGYGYTF.

The gene calls are TRBV14 and TRBJ1-5, with 10 positions matching TRBD1. The germline CDR1 and CDR2 sequences are SGHDN and FVKESK. The CDR3 sequence is 15 residues long. Trimming cost V 4 bases and J 4 bases; bases outside gene matches: 4. DNA for the CDR3: TGTGCCAGCAGCCGAGGACAGGGGGTAAATCAGCCCCAGCATTTT. It translates to CASSRGQGVNQPQHF.

The chain combines TRBV29-1 with TRBJ2-3; the D gene is possibly TRBD1 (5 bases). Trimming pared 6 bases from V and 3 bases from J, leaving 13 bases between. The CDR3 sequence is 13 residues long. From germline, CDR1 is SQVTM and CDR2 ANQGSEA. The CDR3 coding sequence is TGCAGCGTACTGACAGACCGAACAGATACGCAGTATTTT. Amino acids: CSVLTDRTDTQYF.

The V gene is TRBV5-1, the J gene TRBJ1-2; 7 nucleotides align to TRBD1. With 3 bases clipped from V and 8 bases from J, the junction kept 13 bases outside the gene matches. The length of the CDR3 is 15 residues. Germline CDR1 SGHRS, CDR2 YFSETQ. For the CDR3, the DNA is TGCGCCAGCAGCTATGGACAGGCCGGTGGAGACGGCTACACCTTC. It encodes CASSYGQAGGDGYTF.